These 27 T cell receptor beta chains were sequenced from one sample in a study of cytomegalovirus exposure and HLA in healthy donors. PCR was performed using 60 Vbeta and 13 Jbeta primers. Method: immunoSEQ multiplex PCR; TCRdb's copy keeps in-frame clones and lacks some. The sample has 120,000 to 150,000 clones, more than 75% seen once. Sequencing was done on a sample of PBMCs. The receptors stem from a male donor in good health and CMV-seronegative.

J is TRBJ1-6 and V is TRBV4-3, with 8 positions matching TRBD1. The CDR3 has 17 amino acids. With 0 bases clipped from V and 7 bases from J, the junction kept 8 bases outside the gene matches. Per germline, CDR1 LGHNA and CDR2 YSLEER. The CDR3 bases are TGCGCCAGCAGCCAAGAGGGGGGGGACAGGCGAAATTCACCCCTCCACTTT. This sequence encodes CASSQEGGDRRNSPLHF.

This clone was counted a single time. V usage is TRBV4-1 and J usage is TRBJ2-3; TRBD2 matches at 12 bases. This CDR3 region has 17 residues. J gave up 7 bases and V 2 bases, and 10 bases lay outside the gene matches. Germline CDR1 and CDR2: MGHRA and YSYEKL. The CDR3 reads CASSQQHLAGGPYTQYF. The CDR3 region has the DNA TGCGCCAGCAGCCAACAACATCTAGCGGGGGGGCCCTATACGCAGTATTTT.

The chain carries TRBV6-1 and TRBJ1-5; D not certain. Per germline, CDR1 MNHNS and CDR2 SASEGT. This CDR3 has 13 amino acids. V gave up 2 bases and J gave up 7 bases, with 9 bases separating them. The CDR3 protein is CASSEISEQPQHF. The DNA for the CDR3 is TGTGCCAGCAGTGAAATTAGTGAGCAGCCCCAGCATTTT.

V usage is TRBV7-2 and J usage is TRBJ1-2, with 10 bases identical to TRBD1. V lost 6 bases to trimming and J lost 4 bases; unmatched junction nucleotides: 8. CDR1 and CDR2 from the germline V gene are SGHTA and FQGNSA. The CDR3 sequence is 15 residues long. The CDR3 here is CASSLTGGWGYGYTF. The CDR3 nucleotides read TGTGCCAGCAGTTTGACAGGGGGCTGGGGCTATGGCTACACCTTC.

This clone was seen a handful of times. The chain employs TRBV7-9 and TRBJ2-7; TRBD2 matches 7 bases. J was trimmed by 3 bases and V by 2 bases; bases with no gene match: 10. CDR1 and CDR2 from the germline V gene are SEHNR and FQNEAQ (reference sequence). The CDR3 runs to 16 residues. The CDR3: CASSLSRLADNYEQYF. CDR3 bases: TGTGCCAGCAGCTTATCTCGGCTAGCGGATAACTACGAGCAGTACTTC. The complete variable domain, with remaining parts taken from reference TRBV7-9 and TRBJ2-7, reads DTGVSQNPRHKITKRGQNVTFRCDPISEHNRLYWYRQTLGQGPEFLTYFQNEAQLEKSRLLSDRFSAERPKGSFSTLEIQRTEQGDSAMYLCASSLSRLADNYEQYFGPGTRLTVT.

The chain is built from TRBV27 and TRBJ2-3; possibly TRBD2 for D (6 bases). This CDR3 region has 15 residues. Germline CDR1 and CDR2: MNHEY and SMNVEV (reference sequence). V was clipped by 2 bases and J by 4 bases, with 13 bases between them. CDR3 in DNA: TGTGCCAGCAGTTTAACACCCGGGACTTCAGATACGCAGTATTTT. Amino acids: CASSLTPGTSDTQYF.

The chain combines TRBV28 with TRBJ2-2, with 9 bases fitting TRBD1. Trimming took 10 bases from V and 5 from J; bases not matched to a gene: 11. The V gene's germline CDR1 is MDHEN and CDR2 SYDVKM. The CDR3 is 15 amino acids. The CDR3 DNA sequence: TGTGCCACCACCGGACAGGGGCGAAAAACCGGGGAGCTGTTTTTT. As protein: CATTGQGRKTGELFF.

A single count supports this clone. The CDR3 DNA is TGTGCCAGCAGCCCGAGGACTGGCCTTTACTATGGCTACACCTTC. Amino acid sequence: CASSPRTGLYYGYTF. This sequence joins TRBV7-2 and TRBJ1-2, with D uncertain. The V gene's germline CDR1 is SGHTA and CDR2 FQGNSA. V shed 5 bases and J shed 3 bases, with 16 bases lying between them. The CDR3 consists of 15 residues. The full variable domain, with the rest looked up from reference TRBV7-2 and TRBJ1-2, is GAGVSQSPSNKVTEKGKDVELRCDPISGHTALYWYRQSLGQGLEFLIYFQGNSAPDKSGLPSDRFSAERTGGSVSTLTIQRTQQEDSAVYLCASSPRTGLYYGYTFGSGTRLTVV.

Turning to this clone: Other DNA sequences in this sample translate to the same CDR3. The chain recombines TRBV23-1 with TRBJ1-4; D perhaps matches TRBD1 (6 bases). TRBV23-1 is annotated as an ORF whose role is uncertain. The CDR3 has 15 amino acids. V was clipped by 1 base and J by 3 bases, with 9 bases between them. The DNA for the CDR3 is TGCGCCAGCAGTCAATTACAGGGTTCTAATGAAAAACTGTTTTTT. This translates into CASSQLQGSNEKLFF.

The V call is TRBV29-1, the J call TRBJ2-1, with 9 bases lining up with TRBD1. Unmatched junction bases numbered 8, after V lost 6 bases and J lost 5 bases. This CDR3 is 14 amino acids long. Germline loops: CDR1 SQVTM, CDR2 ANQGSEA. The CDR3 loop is CSVADRGKDNEQFF. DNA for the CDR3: TGCAGCGTAGCCGACAGGGGGAAGGACAATGAGCAGTTCTTC.

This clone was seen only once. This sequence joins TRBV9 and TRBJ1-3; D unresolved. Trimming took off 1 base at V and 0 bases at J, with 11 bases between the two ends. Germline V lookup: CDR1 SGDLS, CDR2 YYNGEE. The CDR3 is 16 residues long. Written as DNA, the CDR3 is TGTGCCAGCAGCGTACGCCCTGGAGACTCTGGAAACACCATATATTTT. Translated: CASSVRPGDSGNTIYF.

This chain's CDR3 is CASSIAGGRYEQYF. The CDR3 region has the DNA TGTGCCAGTAGTATAGCGGGGGGCCGCTACGAGCAGTACTTC. The chain carries TRBV19 and TRBJ2-7; possibly TRBD2 for D (7 bases). The V and J ends lost 1 base and 3 bases respectively, with 10 bases between them. Looked up from germline, CDR1 is LNHDA and CDR2 is SQIVND (reference sequence). The CDR3 length is 14 residues.

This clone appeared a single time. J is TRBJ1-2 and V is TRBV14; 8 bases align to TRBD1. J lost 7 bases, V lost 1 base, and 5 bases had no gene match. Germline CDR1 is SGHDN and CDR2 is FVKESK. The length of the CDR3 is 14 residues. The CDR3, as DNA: TGTGCCAGCAGCCAAGTGTCAGGGGGCGGTGGCTACACCTTC. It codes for CASSQVSGGGGYTF.

CDR3 sequence reads: CASSSSGGAESYEQYF. The DNA for the CDR3 is TGTGCCAGCAGCTCAAGCGGGGGGGCCGAATCCTACGAGCAGTACTTC. The chain joins TRBV28 to TRBJ2-7; 10 nucleotides agree with TRBD2. Germline CDR1 is MDHEN and CDR2 is SYDVKM. Unmatched junction bases numbered 9, after V lost 6 bases and J lost 1 base. This CDR3 contains 16 residues.

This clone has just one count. In DNA, the CDR3 is TGTGCCACCAGCAGAGTAACGCTGCGTCCGAGCTCCTACAATGAGCAGTTCTTC. Translation: CATSRVTLRPSSYNEQFF. The rearrangement joins TRBV15 to TRBJ2-1; D remains unclear. This CDR3 spans 18 amino acids. Trimming removed 1 base at V and 0 bases at J, with 16 bases between. Germline V lookup: CDR1 LNHNV, CDR2 YYDKDF (reference sequence).

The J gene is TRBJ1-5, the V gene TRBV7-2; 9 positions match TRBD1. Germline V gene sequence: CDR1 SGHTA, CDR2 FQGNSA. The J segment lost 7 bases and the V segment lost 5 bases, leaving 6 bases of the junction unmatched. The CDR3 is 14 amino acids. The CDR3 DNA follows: TGTGCCAGCAGCCAAAGGACAGGGGACCAGCCCCAGCATTTT. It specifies CASSQRTGDQPQHF.

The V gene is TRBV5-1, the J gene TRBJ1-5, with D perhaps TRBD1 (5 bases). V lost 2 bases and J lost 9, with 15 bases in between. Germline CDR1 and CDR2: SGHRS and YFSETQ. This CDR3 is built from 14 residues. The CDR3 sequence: CASSFGEAGGPQHF. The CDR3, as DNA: TGCGCCAGCAGCTTCGGGGAGGCGGGGGGGCCCCAGCATTTT.

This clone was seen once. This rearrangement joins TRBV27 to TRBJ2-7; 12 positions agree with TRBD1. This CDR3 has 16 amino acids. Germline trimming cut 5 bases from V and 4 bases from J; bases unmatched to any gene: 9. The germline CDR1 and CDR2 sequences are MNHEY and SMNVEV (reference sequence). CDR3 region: CASSPLGQGAKYEQYF. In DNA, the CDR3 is TGTGCCAGCAGTCCACTGGGACAGGGGGCGAAGTACGAGCAGTACTTC.

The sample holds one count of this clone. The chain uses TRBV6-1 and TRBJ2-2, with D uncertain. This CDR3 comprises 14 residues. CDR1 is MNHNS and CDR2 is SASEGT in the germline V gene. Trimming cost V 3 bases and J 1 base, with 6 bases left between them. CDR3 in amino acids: CASSDPGNTGELFF. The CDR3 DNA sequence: TGTGCCAGCAGTGATCCGGGGAACACCGGGGAGCTGTTTTTT.

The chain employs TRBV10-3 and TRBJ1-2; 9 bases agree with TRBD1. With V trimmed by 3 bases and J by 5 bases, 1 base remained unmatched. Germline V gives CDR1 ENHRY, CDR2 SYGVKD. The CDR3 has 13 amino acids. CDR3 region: CAISDGTGYGYTF. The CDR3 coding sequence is TGTGCCATCAGTGATGGGACAGGGTATGGCTACACCTTC.

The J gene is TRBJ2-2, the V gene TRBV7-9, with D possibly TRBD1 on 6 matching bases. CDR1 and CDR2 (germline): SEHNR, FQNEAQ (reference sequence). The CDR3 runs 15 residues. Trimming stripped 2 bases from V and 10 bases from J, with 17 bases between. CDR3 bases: TGTGCCAGCAGCTTAAAGCAGGGGATGATGGAGGAGCTGTTTTTT. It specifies CASSLKQGMMEELFF. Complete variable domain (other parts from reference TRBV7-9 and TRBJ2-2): DTGVSQNPRHKITKRGQNVTFRCDPISEHNRLYWYRQTLGQGPEFLTYFQNEAQLEKSRLLSDRFSAERPKGSFSTLEIQRTEQGDSAMYLCASSLKQGMMEELFFGEGSRLTVL.

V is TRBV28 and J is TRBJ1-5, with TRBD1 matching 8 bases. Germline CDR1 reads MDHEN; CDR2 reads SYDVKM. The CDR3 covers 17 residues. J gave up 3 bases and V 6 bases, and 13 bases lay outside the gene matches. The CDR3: CASSTRQGKTFNQPQHF. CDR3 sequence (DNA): TGTGCCAGCAGCACTCGACAGGGGAAGACCTTCAATCAGCCCCAGCATTTT.

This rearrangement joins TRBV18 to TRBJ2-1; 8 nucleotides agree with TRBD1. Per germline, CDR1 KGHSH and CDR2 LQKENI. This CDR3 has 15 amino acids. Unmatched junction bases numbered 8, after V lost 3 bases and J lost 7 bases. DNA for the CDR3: TGTGCCAGCTCACCCGGACAGGGCAGAGGAAATGAGCAGTTCTTC. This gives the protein CASSPGQGRGNEQFF.

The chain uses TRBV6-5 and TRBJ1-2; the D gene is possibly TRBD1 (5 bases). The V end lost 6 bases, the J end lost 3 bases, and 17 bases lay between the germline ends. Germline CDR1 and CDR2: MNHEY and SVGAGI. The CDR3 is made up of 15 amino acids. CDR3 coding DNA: TGTGCCAGCAGCTGGGGAGGGGAGGGCTACTATGGCTACACCTTC. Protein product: CASSWGGEGYYGYTF.

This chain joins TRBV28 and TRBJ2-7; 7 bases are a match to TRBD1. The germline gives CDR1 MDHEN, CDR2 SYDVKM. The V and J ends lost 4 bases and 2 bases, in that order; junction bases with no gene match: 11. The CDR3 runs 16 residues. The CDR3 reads CASSSLGTEVPYEQYF. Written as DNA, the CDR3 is TGTGCCAGCAGTTCACTTGGGACAGAGGTCCCCTACGAGCAGTACTTC.

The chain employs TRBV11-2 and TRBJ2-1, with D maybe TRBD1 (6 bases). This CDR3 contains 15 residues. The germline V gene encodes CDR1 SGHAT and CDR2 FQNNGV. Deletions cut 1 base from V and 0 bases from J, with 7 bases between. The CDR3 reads CASSLVRGSYNEQFF. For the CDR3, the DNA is TGTGCCAGCAGCTTAGTCAGGGGCTCCTACAATGAGCAGTTCTTC.

The CDR3 region has the DNA TGCGCCAGCAGCCCTGGCCCCGGGGGTTGGAACACCGGGGAGCTGTTTTTT. Translated: CASSPGPGGWNTGELFF. The chain employs TRBV4-3 and TRBJ2-2; D might be TRBD2 (6 bases). The CDR3 covers 17 residues. V was shortened by 4 bases and J by 1 base, with 16 bases between the two germline ends. The germline V gene has CDR1 LGHNA and CDR2 YSLEER.